The 12 T cell receptor beta chains below all came from one sample that was sequenced in a study of blood T cells in healthy people across ages. For the second PCR, which ran for about 7 to 11 cycles, a sample-barcoded 5' primer and a J-beta primer mix were used. TCRdb redid the calling of the 5' RACE reads with MiXCR, one entry per CDR3 protein. Among approximately 940,000 distinct CDR3 sequences listed, roughly 48% were seen once. The sample consisted of blood. These receptors originate from a young man in good health.

The chain couples TRBV6-5 to TRBJ1-1; perhaps TRBD1 as D (6 bases). Looked up from germline, CDR1 is MNHEY and CDR2 is SVGAGI. V gave up 4 bases and J gave up 5 bases, with 14 bases separating them. The CDR3 is 14 residues long. This CDR3 is CASSSGTTGTEAFF. CDR3 coding DNA: TGTGCCAGCAGTTCTGGGACAACGGGGACTGAAGCTTTCTTT.

Comment on this clonotype: Germline is not matched at one junction end, which may reflect a read error. This chain uses TRBV9 with TRBJ2-6; D gene ambiguous. Germline V lookup: CDR1 SGDLS, CDR2 YYNGEE. This CDR3 contains 15 residues. CDR3 nucleotide sequence: TGTGCCAGCAGCGTAGACGGCTCTAGGGCCAACGTCCTGACTTTC. Its translation is CASSVDGSRANVLTF.

V and J are TRBV4-1 and TRBJ2-3; the D gene is possibly TRBD2 (7 bases). CDR1 is MGHRA, CDR2 YSYEKL, per germline. V lost 0 bases and J lost 8, with 15 bases in between. The CDR3 sequence is 15 residues long. The CDR3 spells CASSQDRRGGGTQYF. The DNA for the CDR3 is TGCGCCAGCAGCCAAGACCGAAGGGGGGGCGGTACGCAGTATTTT.

The chain recombines TRBV7-3 with TRBJ2-1; D gene uncertain. The DNA end lines up better with TRBJ2-7; the J call may be wrong. In germline, CDR1 is SGHTA, CDR2 FQGTGA. This CDR3 has 14 residues. The CDR3 protein is CASSLRPDGDEQYF. The CDR3 nucleotides are TGTGCCAGCAGCTTAAGACCCGACGGCGATGAGCAGTACTTC.

The chain couples TRBV7-6 to TRBJ2-2; D is perhaps TRBD2 (6 bases). The CDR3 contains 14 residues. Germline V gene data show CDR1 as SGHVS and CDR2 as FNYEAQ. V was pared by 7 bases and J by 5 bases, with 14 bases between. The CDR3 protein is CASTPSGGTGELFF. In DNA, the CDR3 is TGTGCCAGCACCCCCTCCGGGGGAACCGGGGAGCTGTTTTTT.

V gene TRBV4-3 combines with J gene TRBJ2-3; 8 bases map to TRBD2. The CDR3 extends over 16 amino acids. Germline CDR1 LGHNA, CDR2 YSLEER. With V trimmed by 3 bases and J by 3 bases, 8 bases remained unmatched. The CDR3 is CASSQELRGGTDTQYF. In DNA form, the CDR3 reads TGCGCCAGCAGCCAGGAATTACGCGGGGGGACAGATACGCAGTATTTT.

The sample holds a few counts of this clonotype. This chain joins TRBV6-2 or TRBV6-3 and TRBJ2-3; D may be TRBD1 (5 bases). This CDR3 contains 12 residues. V dropped 8 bases and J dropped 5 bases, with 11 bases sitting between them. Per the germline V gene, CDR1 is MNHEY and CDR2 is SVGEGT. The CDR3 region is CASGQVGDTQYF. CDR3 sequence (DNA): TGTGCCAGCGGACAAGTGGGAGATACGCAGTATTTT.

The chain is built from TRBV20-1 and TRBJ2-1; D possibly uses TRBD1 or TRBD2 (6 bases each). The V gene lost 0 bases and the J gene lost 7 bases, with 13 bases spanning the gap. Germline V CDR1 and CDR2: DFQATT, SNEGSKA (reference sequence). The CDR3 contains 14 residues. The CDR3 DNA reads TGCAGTGCTAGAGACCTTGGGGGGCTGAATGAGCAGTTCTTC. Protein sequence: CSARDLGGLNEQFF.

The chain couples TRBV20-1 to TRBJ2-7; 7 bases line up with TRBD1. This CDR3 is 15 amino acids long. Unmatched junction bases numbered 5, after V lost 0 bases and J lost 0 bases. Germline CDR1 and CDR2: DFQATT and SNEGSKA (reference sequence). CDR3 DNA: TGCAGTGCTAGAGATCCCTGGACAGGCTCCTACGAGCAGTACTTC. Translated: CSARDPWTGSYEQYF.

This chain uses TRBV29-1 with TRBJ1-2; D remains unclear. This CDR3 region has 11 residues. V was shortened by 4 bases and J by 2 bases, with 5 bases between the two germline ends. Germline CDR1 SQVTM, CDR2 ANQGSEA. The CDR3 DNA sequence: TGCAGCGTTGCGAGCAACTATGGCTACACCTTC. Translated, it gives CSVASNYGYTF.

This clonotype was counted between two and nine times. The chain uses TRBV12-3 or TRBV12-4 and TRBJ2-5; 10 bases align to TRBD1. CDR3 length: 16 residues. V gave up 5 bases and J gave up 5 bases; unmatched junction bases: 11. CDR3 amino acids: CASSPRTGGHIETQYF. CDR3 DNA sequence: TGTGCCAGCAGTCCCCGGACAGGGGGTCATATTGAGACCCAGTACTTC.

The J gene is TRBJ1-2, the V gene TRBV28; possible D gene TRBD1, 6 bases. Looked up from germline, CDR1 is MDHEN and CDR2 is SYDVKM. Trimming took 7 bases from V and 6 from J, leaving 21 bases between them. The CDR3 has 15 amino acids. The CDR3 spells CASTTQVQGGHGYTF. For the CDR3, the DNA is TGTGCCAGCACCACCCAGGTACAGGGAGGTCATGGCTACACCTTC.